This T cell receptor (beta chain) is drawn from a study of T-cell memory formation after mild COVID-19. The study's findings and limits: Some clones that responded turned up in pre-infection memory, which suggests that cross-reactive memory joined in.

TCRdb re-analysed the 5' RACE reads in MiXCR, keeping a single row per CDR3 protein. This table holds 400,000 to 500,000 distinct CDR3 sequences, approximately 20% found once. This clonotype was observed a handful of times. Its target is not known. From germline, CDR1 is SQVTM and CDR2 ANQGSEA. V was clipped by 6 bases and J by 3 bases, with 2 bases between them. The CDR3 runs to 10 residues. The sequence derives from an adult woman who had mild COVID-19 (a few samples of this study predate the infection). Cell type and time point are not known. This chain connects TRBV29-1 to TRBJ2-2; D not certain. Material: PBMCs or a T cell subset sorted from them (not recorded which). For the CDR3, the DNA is TGCAGCGTATACACCGGGGAGCTGTTTTTT. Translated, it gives CSVYTGELFF.